This T cell receptor (beta chain) was documented in a study of cytomegalovirus exposure and HLA in healthy donors. V dropped 0 bases and J dropped 1 base, with 10 bases sitting between them. Germline CDR1 is SGDLS and CDR2 is YYNGEE. The CDR3 is made up of 15 amino acids. The PCR employed 60 Vbeta primers together with 13 Jbeta primers. Clones were read by immunoSEQ multiplex PCR, and TCRdb kept only the in-frame ones, dropping some. Here the sample spans more than 150,000 clones, approximately 88% being singletons. This clonotype was obtained from a woman aged 18-30 years in good health and CMV-seronegative. Sample: PBMCs. The chain recombines TRBV9 with TRBJ1-1, with a tentative D call TRBD1 (5 bases). CDR3 residues: CASSVEPGRNTEAFF. For the CDR3, the DNA is TGTGCCAGCAGCGTAGAACCAGGGCGGAACACTGAAGCTTTCTTT. The complete variable domain, with remaining parts taken from reference TRBV9 and TRBJ1-1, reads DSGVTQTPKHLITATGQRVTLRCSPRSGDLSVYWYQQSLDQGLQFLIQYYNGEERAKGNILERFSAQQFPDLHSELNLSSLELGDSALYFCASSVEPGRNTEAFFGQGTRLTVV.